The 14 T cell receptor beta chains reported below all come from one sample, sequenced in a study of T cell responses to AZD1222 COVID-19 vaccine. Assay used: immunoSEQ multiplex PCR; TCRdb lists only in-frame clones, some missing. The sample holds about 160,000 clones, around nine tenths seen once. The sequences come from peripheral blood, collected 28 days after the second AZD1222 dose. The receptors were sampled from an adult who received the AZD1222 COVID-19 vaccine.

V usage is TRBV6-2 or TRBV6-3 and J usage is TRBJ1-1; D gene unclear. Trimming pared 2 bases from V and 1 base from J, leaving 8 bases between. The CDR3 consists of 14 residues. Germline CDR1 MNHEY, CDR2 SVGEGT. CDR3: CASSYPGSNTEAFF. CDR3 DNA: TGTGCCAGCAGTTACCCGGGGTCGAACACTGAAGCTTTCTTT.

The chain joins TRBV2 to TRBJ1-4; 7 nucleotides agree with TRBD1. Looked up from germline, CDR1 is SNHLY and CDR2 is FYNNEI. J lost 10 bases, V lost 1 base, and 6 bases had no gene match. This CDR3 has 14 amino acids. In DNA, the CDR3 is TGTGCCAGCAGTGAAGGGCAGGGGGTGGGAAAACTGTTTTTT. Translating it yields CASSEGQGVGKLFF.

For this clone: A junction boundary mismatches the germline segment, possibly from a read error. The chain's CDR3 is CASSLDGRVARF. The CDR3 region has the DNA TGTGCCAGCAGCTTGGATGGGAGGGTCGCCCGTTTT. The V and J genes are TRBV5-4 and TRBJ1-3; D is ambiguous. From germline, CDR1 is SGHNT and CDR2 YYREEE (reference sequence). The CDR3 has 12 amino acids.

This chain links TRBV7-3 with TRBJ1-6, with D unclear. The V end was cut by 8 bases, the J end by 9 bases, with 11 bases between. This CDR3 has 12 residues. Per the germline V gene, CDR1 is SGHTA and CDR2 is FQGTGA. The CDR3 loop reads CASPNSSSPLHF. The CDR3, as DNA: TGTGCCAGCCCAAATAGTAGTTCACCCCTCCACTTT.

This chain links TRBV2 with TRBJ1-1; D remains unclear. Germline V gives CDR1 SNHLY, CDR2 FYNNEI. The CDR3 runs to 15 residues. Trimming left V 1 base short and J 1 base short, with 10 bases between. The CDR3 here is CASSEGPEPNTEAFF. DNA of the CDR3: TGTGCCAGCAGTGAAGGCCCCGAACCGAACACTGAAGCTTTCTTT.

The chain employs TRBV12-3 or TRBV12-4 and TRBJ2-5; D is ambiguous. The CDR3 totals 12 residues. V lost 7 bases and J 0 bases, leaving 6 bases between the germline ends. The CDR3 sequence is CASMAYQETQYF. Here the CDR3 DNA reads TGTGCCAGCATGGCGTACCAAGAGACCCAGTACTTC.

The chain is built from TRBV7-9 and TRBJ1-3; D unresolved. The CDR3 runs to 15 residues. From germline, CDR1 is SEHNR and CDR2 FQNEAQ (reference sequence). Trimming took 8 bases from V and 1 from J, leaving 15 bases between them. CDR3 nucleotide sequence: TGTGCCAGCGACCCGGCAGGAGGATCTGGAAACACCATATATTTT. This encodes CASDPAGGSGNTIYF.

This rearrangement joins TRBV30 to TRBJ1-3; 8 bases line up with TRBD1. The CDR3 is made up of 14 amino acids. CDR1 is GTSNPN and CDR2 is SVGIG in the germline V gene (reference sequence). The CDR3 DNA reads TGTGCTTCGACAGGGGATGCCTCTGGAAACACCATATATTTT. Protein: CASTGDASGNTIYF.

The chain links TRBV7-2 to TRBJ1-3; D perhaps matches TRBD1 (5 bases). The germline V and J ends were trimmed by 0 bases and 8 bases, with 11 bases remaining between them. This CDR3 is built from 14 residues. Germline V gene sequence: CDR1 SGHTA, CDR2 FQGNSA. CDR3 DNA sequence: TGTGCCAGCAGCTTAGCCAGGGCGAGTGACACCATATATTTT. Its protein is CASSLARASDTIYF.

The J gene is TRBJ2-3, the V gene TRBV9; D gene ambiguous. The V gene lost 0 bases and the J gene lost 3 bases, with 5 bases spanning the gap. Germline loops: CDR1 SGDLS, CDR2 YYNGEE. The CDR3 sequence is 13 residues long. The CDR3 DNA reads TGTGCCAGCAGCGTAGGTCGGACAGATACGCAGTATTTT. This sequence encodes CASSVGRTDTQYF. Using reference TRBV9 and TRBJ2-3 for the parts outside the CDR3, the full variable domain is DSGVTQTPKHLITATGQRVTLRCSPRSGDLSVYWYQQSLDQGLQFLIQYYNGEERAKGNILERFSAQQFPDLHSELNLSSLELGDSALYFCASSVGRTDTQYFGPGTRLTVL.

The V gene is TRBV2, the J gene TRBJ1-5; perhaps TRBD1 as D (5 bases). Trimming pared 5 bases from V and 6 bases from J, leaving 11 bases between. The length of the CDR3 is 13 residues. Germline V gives CDR1 SNHLY, CDR2 FYNNEI. The CDR3 here is CASSNQGAQPQHF. CDR3 sequence (DNA): TGTGCCAGCAGTAACCAGGGAGCTCAGCCCCAGCATTTT.

The V call is TRBV5-1, the J call TRBJ1-1, with TRBD1 identical over 10 bases. Germline CDR1 and CDR2: SGHRS and YFSETQ. This CDR3 is built from 16 residues. The ends lost 5 bases at V and 0 bases at J; junction bases unmatched: 7. CDR3 amino acids: CASRVGTGAMNTEAFF. CDR3 DNA: TGCGCCAGCAGGGTTGGGACAGGGGCAATGAACACTGAAGCTTTCTTT.

The chain joins TRBV5-1 to TRBJ1-2; TRBD1 matches 8 bases. The CDR3 consists of 16 residues. Germline V CDR1 and CDR2: SGHRS, YFSETQ. With V trimmed by 1 base and J by 2 bases, 7 bases remained unmatched. The CDR3 region is CASSLRPGQGNYGYTF. Here the CDR3 DNA reads TGCGCCAGCAGCTTGAGGCCCGGACAGGGAAACTATGGCTACACCTTC.

This sequence joins TRBV19 and TRBJ2-4; D perhaps matches TRBD1 (5 bases). This CDR3 contains 14 residues. Trimming removed 3 bases from V and 12 bases from J, with 18 bases in between. Germline CDR1 is LNHDA and CDR2 is SQIVND (reference sequence). The CDR3 sequence is CASSIFGQGANQYF. CDR3 bases: TGTGCCAGTAGTATTTTTGGGCAGGGTGCAAATCAGTACTTC.